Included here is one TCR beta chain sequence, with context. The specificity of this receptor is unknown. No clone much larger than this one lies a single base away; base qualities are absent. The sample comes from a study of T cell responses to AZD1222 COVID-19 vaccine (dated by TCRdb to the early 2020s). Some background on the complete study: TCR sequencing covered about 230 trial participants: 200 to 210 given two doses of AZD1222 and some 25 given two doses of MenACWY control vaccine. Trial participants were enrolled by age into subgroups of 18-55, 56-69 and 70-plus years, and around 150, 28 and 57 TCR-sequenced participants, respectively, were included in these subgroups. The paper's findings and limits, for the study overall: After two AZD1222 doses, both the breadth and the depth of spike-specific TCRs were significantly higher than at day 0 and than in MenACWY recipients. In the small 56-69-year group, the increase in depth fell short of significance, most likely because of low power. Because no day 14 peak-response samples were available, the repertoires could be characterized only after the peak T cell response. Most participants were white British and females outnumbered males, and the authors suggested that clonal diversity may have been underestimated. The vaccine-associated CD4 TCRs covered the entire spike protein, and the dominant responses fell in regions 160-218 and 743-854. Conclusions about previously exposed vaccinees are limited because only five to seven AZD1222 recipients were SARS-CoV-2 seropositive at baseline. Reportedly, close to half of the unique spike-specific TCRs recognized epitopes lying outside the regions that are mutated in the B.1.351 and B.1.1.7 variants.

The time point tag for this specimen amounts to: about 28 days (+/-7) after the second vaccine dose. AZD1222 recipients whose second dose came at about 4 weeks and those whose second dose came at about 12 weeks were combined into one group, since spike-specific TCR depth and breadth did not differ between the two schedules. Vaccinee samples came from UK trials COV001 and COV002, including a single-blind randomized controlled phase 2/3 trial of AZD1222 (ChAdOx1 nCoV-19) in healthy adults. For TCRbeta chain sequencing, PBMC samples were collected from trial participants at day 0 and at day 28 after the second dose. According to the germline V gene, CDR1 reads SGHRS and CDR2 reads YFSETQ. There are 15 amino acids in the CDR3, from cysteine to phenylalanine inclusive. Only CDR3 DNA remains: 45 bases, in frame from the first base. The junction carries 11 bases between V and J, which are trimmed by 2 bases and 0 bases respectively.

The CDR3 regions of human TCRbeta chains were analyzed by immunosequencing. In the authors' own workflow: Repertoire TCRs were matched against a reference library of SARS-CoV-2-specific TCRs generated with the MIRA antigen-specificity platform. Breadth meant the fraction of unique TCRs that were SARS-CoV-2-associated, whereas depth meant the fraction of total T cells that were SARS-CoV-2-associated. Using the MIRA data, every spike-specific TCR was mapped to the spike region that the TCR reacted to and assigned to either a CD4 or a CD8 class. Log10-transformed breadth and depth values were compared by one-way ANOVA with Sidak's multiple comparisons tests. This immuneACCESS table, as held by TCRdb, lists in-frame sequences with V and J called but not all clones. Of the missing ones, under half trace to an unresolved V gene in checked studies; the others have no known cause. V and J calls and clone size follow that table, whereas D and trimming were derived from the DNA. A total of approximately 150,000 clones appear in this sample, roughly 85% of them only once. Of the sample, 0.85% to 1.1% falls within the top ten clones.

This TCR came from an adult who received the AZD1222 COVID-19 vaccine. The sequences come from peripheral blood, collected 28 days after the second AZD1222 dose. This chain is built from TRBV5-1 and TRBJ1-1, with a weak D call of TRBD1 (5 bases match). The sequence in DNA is TGCGCCAGCAGCTTTCAGGGCAGAATGAACACTGAAGCTTTCTTT. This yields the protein CASSFQGRMNTEAFF.